A selection of T cell receptor beta chains follows, all from one sample in a study of T-cell reconstitution after alpha-beta-depleted transplantation in children. TCRdb re-analysed the PCR reads in MiXCR, keeping a single row per CDR3 protein. Altogether some 300,000 distinct CDR3 sequences are present, around 10% being singletons, with the ten largest covering less than 9%. This specimen consisted of PBMCs, obtained before TCRalphabeta/CD19-depleted stem cell transplant. All receptors come from a boy under three years old with acute myeloid leukemia, due to receive a stem cell transplant. Both conserved end residues are part of each CDR3. Each record gives: J gene, V gene, CDR3 length, CDR3 protein.

j_call: TRBJ2-5; v_call: TRBV9; cdr3_length: 14; cdr3_aa: CASSASGVEGTQYF
j_call: TRBJ2-6; v_call: TRBV20-1; cdr3_length: 14; cdr3_aa: CSASRASGANVLTF
j_call: TRBJ2-3; v_call: TRBV7-9; cdr3_length: 15; cdr3_aa: CASSLGLAGFDTQYF
j_call: TRBJ2-3; v_call: TRBV20-1; cdr3_length: 14; cdr3_aa: CSAVGQGATDTQYF
j_call: TRBJ2-7; v_call: TRBV10-2; cdr3_length: 15; cdr3_aa: CASSSAGTGLYEQYF
j_call: TRBJ2-2; v_call: TRBV6-5; cdr3_length: 16; cdr3_aa: CASSYSLGGPTGELFF
j_call: TRBJ2-3; v_call: TRBV29-1; cdr3_length: 13; cdr3_aa: CSVSGRAKDTQYF
j_call: TRBJ2-7; v_call: TRBV20-1; cdr3_length: 14; cdr3_aa: CSARDYRGQYEQYF
j_call: TRBJ2-1; v_call: TRBV5-1; cdr3_length: 17; cdr3_aa: CASSLSTSGRLNNEQFF
j_call: TRBJ2-1; v_call: TRBV24-1; cdr3_length: 15; cdr3_aa: CATSDRDTGYNEQFF
j_call: TRBJ2-3; v_call: TRBV29-1; cdr3_length: 16; cdr3_aa: CSVLGRLAGGPDTQYF
j_call: TRBJ1-2; v_call: TRBV3-1; cdr3_length: 14; cdr3_aa: CASSQDGTAYGYTF
j_call: TRBJ2-7; v_call: TRBV29-1; cdr3_length: 11; cdr3_aa: CSVDRGNEQYF